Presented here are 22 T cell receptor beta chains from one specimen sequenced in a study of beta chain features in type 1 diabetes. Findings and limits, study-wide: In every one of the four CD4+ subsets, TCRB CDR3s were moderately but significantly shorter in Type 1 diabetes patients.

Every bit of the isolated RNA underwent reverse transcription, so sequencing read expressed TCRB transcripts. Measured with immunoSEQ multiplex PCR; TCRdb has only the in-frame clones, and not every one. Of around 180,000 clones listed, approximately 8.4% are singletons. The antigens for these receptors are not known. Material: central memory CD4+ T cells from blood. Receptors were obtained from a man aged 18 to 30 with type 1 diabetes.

The CDR3 sequence is CASSFTGGWNTEAFF. The CDR3 DNA follows: TGCGCCAGCAGCTTTACAGGGGGCTGGAACACTGAAGCTTTCTTT. The chain links TRBV5-1 to TRBJ1-1, with 9 nucleotides matching TRBD1. CDR3 length equals 15 residues. Germline CDR1 reads SGHRS; CDR2 reads YFSETQ. Unmatched junction bases numbered 3, after V lost 2 bases and J lost 1 base.

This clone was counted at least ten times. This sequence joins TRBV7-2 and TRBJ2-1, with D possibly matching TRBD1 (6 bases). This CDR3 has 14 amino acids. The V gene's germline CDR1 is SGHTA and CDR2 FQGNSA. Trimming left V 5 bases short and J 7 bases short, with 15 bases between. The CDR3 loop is CASSPSRTANEQFF. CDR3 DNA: TGTGCCAGCAGCCCCTCCCGGACAGCGAATGAGCAGTTCTTC.

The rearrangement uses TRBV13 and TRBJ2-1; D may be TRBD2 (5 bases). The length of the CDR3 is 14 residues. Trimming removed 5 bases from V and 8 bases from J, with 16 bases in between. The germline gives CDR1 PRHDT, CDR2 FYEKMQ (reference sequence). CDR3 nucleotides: TGTGCCAGCAGCCCGGGCGGGCGTTTGGATGAGCAGTTCTTC. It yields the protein CASSPGGRLDEQFF.

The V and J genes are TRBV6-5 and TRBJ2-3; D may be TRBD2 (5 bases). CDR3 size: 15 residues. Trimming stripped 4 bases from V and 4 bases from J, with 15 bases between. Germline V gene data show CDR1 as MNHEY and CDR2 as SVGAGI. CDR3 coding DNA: TGTGCCAGCAGTTTGTCTCGGGATGGAGCAGATACGCAGTATTTT. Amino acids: CASSLSRDGADTQYF.

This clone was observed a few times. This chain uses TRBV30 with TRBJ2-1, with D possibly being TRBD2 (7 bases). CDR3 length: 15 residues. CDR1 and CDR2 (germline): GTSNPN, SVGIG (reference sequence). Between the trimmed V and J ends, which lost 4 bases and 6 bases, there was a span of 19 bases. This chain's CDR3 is CAWNGGQRGLNEQFF. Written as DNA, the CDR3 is TGTGCCTGGAATGGGGGGCAGCGGGGACTCAATGAGCAGTTCTTC. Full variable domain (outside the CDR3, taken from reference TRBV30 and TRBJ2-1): SQTIHQWPATLVQPVGSPLSLECTVEGTSNPNLYWYRQAAGRGLQLLFYSVGIGQISSEVPQNLSASRPQDRQFILSSKKLLLSDSGFYLCAWNGGQRGLNEQFFGPGTRLTVL.

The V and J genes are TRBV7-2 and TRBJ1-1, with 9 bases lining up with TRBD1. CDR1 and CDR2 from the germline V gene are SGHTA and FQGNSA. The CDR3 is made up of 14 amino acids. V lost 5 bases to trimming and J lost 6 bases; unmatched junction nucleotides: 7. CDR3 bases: TGTGCCAGCAGCCCGACAGGGGGTGGGCCTGAAGCTTTCTTT. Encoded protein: CASSPTGGGPEAFF.

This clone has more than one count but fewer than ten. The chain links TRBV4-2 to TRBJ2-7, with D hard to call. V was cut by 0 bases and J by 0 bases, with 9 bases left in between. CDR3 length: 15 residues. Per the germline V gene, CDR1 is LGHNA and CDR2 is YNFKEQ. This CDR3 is CASSQEGLDSYEQYF. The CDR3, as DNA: TGTGCCAGCAGCCAAGAAGGTCTAGACTCCTACGAGCAGTACTTC.

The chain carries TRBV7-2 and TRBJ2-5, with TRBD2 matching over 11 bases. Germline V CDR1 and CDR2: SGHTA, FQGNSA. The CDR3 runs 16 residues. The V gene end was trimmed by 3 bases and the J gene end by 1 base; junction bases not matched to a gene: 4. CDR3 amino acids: CASSFNSGGAQETQYF. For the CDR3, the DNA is TGTGCCAGCAGCTTCAATAGCGGGGGGGCCCAAGAGACCCAGTACTTC. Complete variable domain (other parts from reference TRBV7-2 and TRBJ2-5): GAGVSQSPSNKVTEKGKDVELRCDPISGHTALYWYRQSLGQGLEFLIYFQGNSAPDKSGLPSDRFSAERTGGSVSTLTIQRTQQEDSAVYLCASSFNSGGAQETQYFGPGTRLLVL.

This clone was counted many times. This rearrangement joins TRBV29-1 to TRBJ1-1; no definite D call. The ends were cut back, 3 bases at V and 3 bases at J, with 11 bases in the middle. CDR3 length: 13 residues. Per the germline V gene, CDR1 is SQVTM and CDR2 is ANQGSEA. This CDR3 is CSVDNGRDTEAFF. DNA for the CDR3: TGCAGCGTTGACAACGGGAGGGACACTGAAGCTTTCTTT.

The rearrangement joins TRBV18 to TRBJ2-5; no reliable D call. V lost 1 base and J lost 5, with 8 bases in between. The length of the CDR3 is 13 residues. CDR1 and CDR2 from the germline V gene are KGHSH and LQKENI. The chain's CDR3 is CASSPQFGETQYF. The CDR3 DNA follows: TGTGCCAGCTCACCACAATTCGGGGAGACCCAGTACTTC.

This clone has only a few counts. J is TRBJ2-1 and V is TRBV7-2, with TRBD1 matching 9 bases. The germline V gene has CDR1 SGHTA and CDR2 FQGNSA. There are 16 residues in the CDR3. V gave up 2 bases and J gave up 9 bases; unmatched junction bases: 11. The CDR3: CASSLIIGTGSIEQFF. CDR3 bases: TGTGCCAGCAGCTTAATTATTGGGACAGGGTCTATTGAGCAGTTCTTC.

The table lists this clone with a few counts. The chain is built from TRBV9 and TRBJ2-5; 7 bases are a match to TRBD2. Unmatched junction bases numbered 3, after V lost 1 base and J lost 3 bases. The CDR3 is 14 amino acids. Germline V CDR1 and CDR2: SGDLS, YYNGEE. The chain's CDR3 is CASSVSAGEETQYF. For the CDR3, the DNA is TGTGCCAGCAGCGTATCGGCGGGAGAAGAGACCCAGTACTTC.

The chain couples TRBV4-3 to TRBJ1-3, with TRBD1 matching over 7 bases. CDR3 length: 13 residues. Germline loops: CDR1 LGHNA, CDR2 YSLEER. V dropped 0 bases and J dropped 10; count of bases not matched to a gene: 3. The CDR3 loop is CASSQERGLTIYF. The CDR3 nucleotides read TGCGCCAGCAGCCAAGAGAGGGGGCTAACCATATATTTT.

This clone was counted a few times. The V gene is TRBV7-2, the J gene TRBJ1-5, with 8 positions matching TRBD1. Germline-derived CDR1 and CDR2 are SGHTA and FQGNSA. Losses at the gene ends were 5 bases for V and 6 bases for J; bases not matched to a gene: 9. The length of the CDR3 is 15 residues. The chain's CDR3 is CASSGGQGRAQPQHF. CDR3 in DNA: TGTGCCAGCAGCGGAGGACAGGGCAGAGCTCAGCCCCAGCATTTT.

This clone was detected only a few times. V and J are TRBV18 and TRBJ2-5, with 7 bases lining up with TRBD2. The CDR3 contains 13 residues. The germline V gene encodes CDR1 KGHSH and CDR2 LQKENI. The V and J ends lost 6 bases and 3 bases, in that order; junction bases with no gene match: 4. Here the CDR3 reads CASSRTSKETQYF. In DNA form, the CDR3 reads TGTGCCAGCTCCAGGACTAGTAAAGAGACCCAGTACTTC.

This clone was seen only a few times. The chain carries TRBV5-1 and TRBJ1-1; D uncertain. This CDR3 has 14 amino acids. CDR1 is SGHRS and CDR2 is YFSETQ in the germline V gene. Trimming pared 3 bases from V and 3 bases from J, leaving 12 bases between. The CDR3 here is CASSYQDSYTEAFF. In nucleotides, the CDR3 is TGCGCCAGCAGCTATCAAGACTCGTACACTGAAGCTTTCTTT.

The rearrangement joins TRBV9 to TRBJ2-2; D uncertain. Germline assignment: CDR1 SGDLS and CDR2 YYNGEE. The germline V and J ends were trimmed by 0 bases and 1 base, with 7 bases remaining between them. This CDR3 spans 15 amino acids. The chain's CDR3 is CASSVASVNTGELFF. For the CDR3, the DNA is TGTGCCAGCAGCGTAGCTTCGGTGAACACCGGGGAGCTGTTTTTT. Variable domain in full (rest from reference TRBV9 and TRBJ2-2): DSGVTQTPKHLITATGQRVTLRCSPRSGDLSVYWYQQSLDQGLQFLIQYYNGEERAKGNILERFSAQQFPDLHSELNLSSLELGDSALYFCASSVASVNTGELFFGEGSRLTVL.

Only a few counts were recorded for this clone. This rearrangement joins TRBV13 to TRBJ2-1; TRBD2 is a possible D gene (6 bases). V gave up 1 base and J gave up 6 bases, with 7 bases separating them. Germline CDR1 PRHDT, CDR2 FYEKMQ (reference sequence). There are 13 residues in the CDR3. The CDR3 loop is CASSLVGGNEQFF. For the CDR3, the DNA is TGTGCCAGCAGCTTAGTGGGAGGCAATGAGCAGTTCTTC.

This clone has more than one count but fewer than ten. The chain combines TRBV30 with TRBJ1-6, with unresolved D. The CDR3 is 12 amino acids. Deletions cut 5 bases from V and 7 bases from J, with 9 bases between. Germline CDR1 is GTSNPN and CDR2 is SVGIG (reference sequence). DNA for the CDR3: TGTGCCTGGGGTCAGGAAAATTCACCCCTCCACTTT. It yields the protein CAWGQENSPLHF.

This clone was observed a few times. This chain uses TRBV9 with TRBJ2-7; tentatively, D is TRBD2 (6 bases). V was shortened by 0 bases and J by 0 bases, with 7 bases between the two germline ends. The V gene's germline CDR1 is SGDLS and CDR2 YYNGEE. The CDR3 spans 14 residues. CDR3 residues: CASSVGDFSYEQYF. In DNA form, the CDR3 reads TGTGCCAGCAGCGTAGGGGACTTCTCCTACGAGCAGTACTTC.

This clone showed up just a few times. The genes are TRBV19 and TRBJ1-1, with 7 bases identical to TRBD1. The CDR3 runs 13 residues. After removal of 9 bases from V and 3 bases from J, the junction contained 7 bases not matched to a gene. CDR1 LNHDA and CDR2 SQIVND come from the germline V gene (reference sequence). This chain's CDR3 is CASDRAGDTEAFF. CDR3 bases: TGTGCCAGCGACAGGGCGGGTGACACTGAAGCTTTCTTT.

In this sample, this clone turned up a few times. DNA for the CDR3: TGTGCCAGCAGCCCCGTCGGAGGGACAGGAGTCTACGAGCAGTACTTC. Translating gives CASSPVGGTGVYEQYF. The rearrangement uses TRBV5-5 and TRBJ2-7, with 8 bases aligning to TRBD1. The CDR3 length is 16 residues. The germline V gene has CDR1 SGHKS and CDR2 YYEKEE (reference sequence). Trimming cost V 4 bases and J 3 bases; bases outside gene matches: 12.